This T cell receptor beta chain originates from a study of cytomegalovirus exposure and HLA in healthy donors. Study-level background: Early released data comprised about 84 million unique TCRs from HLA-typed donors. Study-wide findings and caveats: Some V segments, TRBV6-2 and TRBV6-3 among them, were indistinguishable and were therefore excluded.

PCR was performed using 60 Vbeta and 13 Jbeta primers. Some clones are missing from TCRdb's copy, which holds only in-frame ones; the method was immunoSEQ multiplex PCR. Of some 150,000 clones listed, about three quarters are singletons. As concerns this clone: Its antigen remains unknown.

The CDR3 sequence is 15 residues long. Trimming at V came to 5 bases and at J to 2 bases, leaving 5 bases not matched to a gene. The germline CDR1 and CDR2 sequences are MNHEY and SVGAGI. Sequenced material: PBMCs. The sequence came from a middle-aged man in good health and CMV-seropositive. This sequence joins TRBV6-5 and TRBJ2-5; 10 bases fit TRBD1. This CDR3 reads CASSGGQGRQETQYF. The CDR3 bases are TGTGCCAGCAGTGGGGGACAGGGGAGACAAGAGACCCAGTACTTC.